The source of this T cell receptor beta chain is a study of beta chain features in type 1 diabetes (dated by TCRdb to 2017 to 2018). General notes on the study: No differences in mean age, gender distribution, total cell number or subset yield were found between patients and healthy donors. Across all samples, some 110,000,000 sorted cells were examined, and cell number per subset correlated strongly with RNA yield. In the study, TCRB repertoires of sorted circulating CD4+ T cell subsets from recently diagnosed type 1 diabetes patients were compared with those of matched healthy donors. Whereas all 30 or so donors provided naive and central memory subsets, regulatory and stem cell-like memory subsets were isolated from just 8 patients and roughly eight healthy donors.

The High Capacity cDNA Reverse Transcription Kit was used to reverse transcribe all of the isolated RNA, meaning that expressed TCRB transcripts were what got sequenced. Deep immunoSEQ sequencing was applied to naive, central memory and regulatory T cell samples, giving an average of around 4 million total reads per sample. After sorted cells were lysed in RLT buffer, RNA was extracted with DNase-treated RNeasy Micro or Mini kits, with the choice depending on cell number. To prevent cross-contamination, every cell subset was processed on its own, while patient and healthy donor samples were processed together. Using the immunoSEQ multiplex PCR, TCRB sequences were amplified from cDNA into 87-bp fragments spanning the CDR3 region. Sequencing of the amplicons was done on the Illumina HiSeq platform. As for the original processing: Synthetic template baselines were used to correct PCR bias computationally, reads within Hamming distance 2 were collapsed together, and singletons that could not be merged were discarded. Reads were aligned to IMGT to assign V, D and J genes, CDR3 length, and insertions or deletions at six rearrangement sites. Within each subset, clonotype counts were normalized to sorted cell number, and only after that were true diversity and Gini coefficients computed with the tcR R package. Repertoire sharing was quantified using the overlap coefficient calculated on TCRB nucleotide sequences. TCRdb retrieved this table from immuneACCESS and kept in-frame rearrangements only. Not all clones are present; in checked studies, unresolved V genes account for under half, and no reason is known for the remainder. V and J calls and clone size come straight from that table; D and trimming were deduced from the DNA. This sample lists almost 350,000 clones; less than 9.5% were detected once. The ten largest account for approximately 0.47% of the sample.

Taken from cysteine to phenylalanine, the CDR3 has 14 residues. CDR3 DNA only is kept here, 42 bases in frame from base 1. V ends up 6 bases short and J 7 bases short, with an unmatched junction base count of 7. According to the germline V gene (reference sequence), CDR1 reads LNHDA and CDR2 reads SQIVND. The full study reports these points: Naive, central memory and regulatory TCRB repertoires appeared to be more similar among patients than among healthy donors. In all four CD4+ subsets, TCRB CDR3 length was moderately but significantly shorter in type 1 diabetes patients. Fewer insertions and more nucleotide deletions at VDJ recombination sites were observed in patients with type 1 diabetes, implying thymic rearrangement abnormalities. Because cDNA was sequenced instead of genomic DNA, highly expressing activated cells could be over-represented, though the groups showed no difference in activation or CD3 levels. Only small numbers of individuals were included in the HLA sub-analyses, which left unresolved whether HLA type had any influence on TCRB rearrangement. PCR may preferentially amplify shorter templates, but because patient and control samples were amplified and corrected together, any resulting skew would affect both groups equally.

Each donor gave one peripheral blood draw, roughly 110 mL on average, collected into heparinised tubes. A BD FACSAria II and a panel including CD45RO, CCR7, CD25, CD127, CD95 and CD27 were used to sort naive, central memory, regulatory and stem cell-like memory CD4+ T cells. All sorted populations exceeded 95% purity. PBMCs were isolated right away by Lymphoprep density gradient centrifugation and were stained directly, without culture. So that batch effects would be minimized, each experiment stained and sorted samples in pairs, pairing one healthy donor with one patient. This clone was detected many times. The antigen it binds to is not known. Per-base qualities were not stored, and no clone one base away is much larger.

The chain joins TRBV19 to TRBJ2-4, with 9 middle bases fitting TRBD1. The source material was central memory CD4+ T cells from blood. The sequence derives from a woman under 30 in good health. The DNA is TGTGCCAGTAGCCTCCGACAGGGGGGGAACATTCAGTACTTC. This codes for CASSLRQGGNIQYF.